Below, 5 T cell receptor beta chains from the same sample are listed, as sequenced in a study of T cell responses to AZD1222 COVID-19 vaccine. Assay: immunoSEQ multiplex PCR; the TCRdb copy retains only in-frame clones and omits some. The sample lists 130,000 or so clones, about nine tenths seen once, with less than 8.5% in the top ten. This material consisted of peripheral blood, taken on day 0 of AZD1222 vaccination. The receptors were sampled from an adult in good health.

The rearrangement joins TRBV19 to TRBJ2-7; weak D call: TRBD1 (7 bases). CDR1 is LNHDA and CDR2 is SQIVND in the germline V gene (reference sequence). V lost 3 bases to trimming and J lost 0 bases, with 15 bases between them. This CDR3 is built from 16 residues. CDR3 amino acids: CASSMATGRSSYEQYF. The CDR3 DNA is TGTGCCAGTAGTATGGCGACAGGGAGGAGCTCCTACGAGCAGTACTTC.

J is TRBJ1-5 and V is TRBV15; D unclear. The CDR3 is 14 residues long. V was shortened by 5 bases and J by 4 bases, with 12 bases between the two germline ends. The germline V gene encodes CDR1 LNHNV and CDR2 YYDKDF (reference sequence). CDR3: CATSPSHLNQPQHF. The CDR3 DNA reads TGTGCCACCAGCCCATCGCACCTAAATCAGCCCCAGCATTTT.

The V call is TRBV27, the J call TRBJ1-4; D call uncertain. V dropped 6 bases and J dropped 2 bases, with 16 bases sitting between them. There are 16 residues in the CDR3. Germline V gives CDR1 MNHEY, CDR2 SMNVEV (reference sequence). CDR3 in amino acids: CASRQTATRTNEKLFF. The CDR3 DNA reads as TGTGCCAGCAGACAAACCGCCACACGGACTAATGAAAAACTGTTTTTT.

This clone appeared a single time. The chain links TRBV6-5 to TRBJ2-3; perhaps TRBD1 as D (6 bases). V shed 5 bases and J shed 3 bases, with 15 bases lying between them. Per the germline V gene, CDR1 is MNHEY and CDR2 is SVGAGI. The CDR3 length is 15 residues. CDR3 protein: CASSRTVWYTDTQYF. CDR3 nucleotide sequence: TGTGCCAGCAGTAGGACAGTTTGGTATACAGATACGCAGTATTTT.

This chain joins TRBV4-2 and TRBJ1-4; D is possibly TRBD1 (5 bases). Germline CDR1 LGHNA, CDR2 YNFKEQ. The CDR3 runs 16 residues. V was trimmed by 6 bases and J by 1 base, leaving 15 bases between them. The CDR3 DNA reads TGTGCCAGCAGTGATGAGGGGTTGGGAACTAATGAAAAACTGTTTTTT. Translating gives CASSDEGLGTNEKLFF.